These T cell receptor beta chains were read from a single sample in a study of blood T cell repertoires in COVID-19. Repertoires were generated with immunoSEQ multiplex PCR, while TCRdb's copy carries only in-frame clones and drops some. The data show 200,000 to 300,000 clones, about 83% seen once. Sequencing was performed on peripheral blood. These TCRs come from a middle-aged woman who had recovered from COVID-19. Both conserved end residues are part of each CDR3. A D gene is named only where the DNA matches it firmly. A clone size is listed for some rows: how often the clone was seen (once, few, many), or a class if it is expanded.

clone_size j_call d_call v_call cdr3_aa cdr3_nt
once TRBJ1-1 TRBD1 TRBV5-6 CASSGTGRDTEAFF TGTGCCAGCAGCGGGACAGGGAGGGACACTGAAGCTTTCTTT
NA TRBJ1-1 TRBD1 TRBV28 CASSLDRGTEAFF TGTGCCAGCAGTTTAGACAGGGGCACTGAAGCTTTCTTT
NA TRBJ1-2 TRBD1 TRBV27 CASSQGTGANYGYTF TGTGCCAGCAGTCAAGGGACAGGGGCGAACTATGGCTACACCTTC
NA TRBJ1-1 TRBD1 TRBV30 CAWSPQTGRAFF TGTGCCTGGAGCCCCCAGACAGGGAGGGCTTTCTTT
NA TRBJ2-7 NA TRBV10-3 CAISEGLTEEYEQYF TGTGCCATCAGCGAGGGACTTACCGAAGAATACGAGCAGTACTTC
NA TRBJ1-2 NA TRBV2 CASILTANYGYTF TGTGCCAGCATCCTGACAGCTAACTATGGCTACACCTTC
NA TRBJ2-5 NA TRBV3-1/TRBV3-2 CASSQRVGSVETQYF TGTGCCAGCAGCCAACGAGTGGGGAGCGTAGAGACCCAGTACTTC
NA TRBJ2-1 NA TRBV7-9 CASSLAQNEQFF TGTGCCAGCAGCTTAGCACAGAATGAGCAGTTCTTC
NA TRBJ1-2 NA TRBV12-3/TRBV12-4 CASSPTVNYGYTF TGTGCCAGCAGCCCGACAGTTAACTATGGCTACACCTTC
NA TRBJ2-5 NA TRBV29-1 CSVEDSSPGRFWRGQETQYF TGCAGCGTTGAAGATAGCTCTCCGGGACGCTTCTGGAGGGGCCAAGAGACCCAGTACTTC
NA TRBJ1-2 NA TRBV10-3 CAISESLQILYGYTF TGTGCCATCAGTGAGTCCCTCCAAATACTCTATGGCTACACCTTC
few TRBJ2-5 TRBD1 TRBV5-5 CASSLSTGAALETQYF TGTGCCAGCAGCTTGTCAACAGGGGCTGCCTTGGAGACCCAGTACTTC
NA TRBJ2-3 TRBD1 TRBV7-3 CASSQTGGWDTQYF TGTGCCAGCAGCCAGACAGGGGGCTGGGATACGCAGTATTTT
once TRBJ2-1 TRBD1 TRBV9 CASSPGQGSSYNEQFF TGTGCCAGCAGCCCCGGACAGGGCAGCTCCTACAATGAGCAGTTCTTC
NA TRBJ2-1 TRBD1 TRBV10-2 CASSFDRGRQFF TGCGCCAGCAGCTTTGACAGGGGGCGTCAGTTCTTC
NA TRBJ2-7 NA TRBV5-4 CASSVSSDEQYF TGTGCCAGCAGCGTCTCCTCTGACGAGCAGTACTTC
NA TRBJ1-6 NA TRBV10-3 CAIKGTGINSPLHF TGTGCCATCAAAGGTACAGGGATTAATTCACCCCTCCACTTT
NA TRBJ2-2 NA TRBV9 CASSGRQVRTGELFF TGTGCCAGCAGCGGTAGACAGGTTCGCACCGGGGAGCTGTTTTTT
NA TRBJ1-2 NA TRBV24-1 CATSDDRSYGYTF TGTGCCACCAGTGATGACAGAAGTTATGGCTACACCTTC
NA TRBJ1-2 TRBD1 TRBV3-1/TRBV3-2 CASSQHGTGVGYGYTF TGTGCCAGCAGCCAACACGGGACAGGGGTAGGTTATGGCTACACCTTC
once TRBJ2-2 TRBD1 TRBV29-1 CSVDRGKGELFF TGCAGCGTCGACAGGGGGAAAGGGGAGCTGTTTTTT
once TRBJ1-6 NA TRBV3-1/TRBV3-2 CASSQDGALDNSPLHF TGTGCCAGCAGCCAAGATGGGGCGCTTGATAATTCACCCCTCCACTTT
NA TRBJ1-3 NA TRBV5-1 CASSLDSTGNTIYF TGCGCCAGCAGCTTGGACAGTACTGGAAACACCATATATTTT
NA TRBJ2-1 NA TRBV7-6 CASSLRAYNEQFF TGTGCCAGCAGCTTGAGGGCGTACAATGAGCAGTTCTTC
NA TRBJ2-3 TRBD2 TRBV5-4 CASRDLAGGRTDTQYF TGTGCCAGCAGAGACCTGGCGGGGGGACGTACAGATACGCAGTATTTT
NA TRBJ2-3 TRBD2 TRBV9 CASTSGGRTDTQYF TGTGCCAGCACTAGCGGGGGACGCACAGATACGCAGTATTTT
NA TRBJ2-1 TRBD2 TRBV29-1 CSVVGLAGGMDEQFF TGCAGCGTTGTTGGGCTAGCGGGGGGTATGGATGAGCAGTTCTTC
NA TRBJ2-5 TRBD2 TRBV13 CASSPAGGGGETQYF TGTGCCAGCAGCCCCGCGGGCGGGGGGGGAGAGACCCAGTACTTC
NA TRBJ2-3 TRBD1 TRBV29-1 CSVGQATSGDTQYF TGCAGCGTGGGACAGGCGACGTCCGGAGATACGCAGTATTTT
few TRBJ1-6 NA TRBV7-9 CASSFPRGDLHF TGTGCCAGCAGCTTTCCTCGGGGGGACCTCCACTTT
NA TRBJ2-7 NA TRBV20-1 CSARDYYEQYF TGCAGTGCTAGAGATTACTACGAGCAGTACTTC
few TRBJ1-5 TRBD1 TRBV6-1 CASSEWRGRGNQPQHF TGTGCCAGCAGTGAATGGAGGGGGCGAGGCAATCAGCCCCAGCATTTT
NA TRBJ1-2 NA TRBV12-3/TRBV12-4 CASTFGNSYGYTF TGTGCCAGCACTTTCGGGAATTCGTATGGCTACACCTTC
NA TRBJ1-6 NA TRBV6-5 CASSYVSNNSPLHF TGTGCCAGCAGTTACGTGTCCAATAATTCACCCCTCCACTTT
NA TRBJ1-1 NA TRBV5-1 CASSPRNVDTEAFF TGCGCCAGCAGCCCCAGGAATGTGGACACTGAAGCTTTCTTT
NA TRBJ1-2 NA TRBV4-1 CASSQGGNYGYTF TGCGCCAGCAGCCAAGGAGGGAACTATGGCTACACCTTC
NA TRBJ2-1 NA TRBV12-3/TRBV12-4 CASRSSYNEQFF TGTGCCAGCAGGAGCTCCTACAATGAGCAGTTCTTC
NA TRBJ1-3 NA TRBV4-1 CASSPPRPGKDTIYF TGCGCCAGCAGCCCCCCTCGCCCAGGGAAGGACACCATATATTTT
NA TRBJ1-2 TRBD1 TRBV5-6 CASSRGTGAQLLSYTF TGTGCCAGCAGCCGTGGGACAGGGGCCCAACTATTAAGCTACACCTTC
NA TRBJ1-1 NA TRBV30 CAWKLHQGMNTEAFF TGTGCCTGGAAACTTCATCAGGGGATGAACACTGAAGCTTTCTTT
NA TRBJ2-7 TRBD2 TRBV27 CASSSGGAGGEQYF TGTGCCAGCAGTTCCGGGGGGGCCGGGGGCGAGCAGTACTTC
NA TRBJ1-1 TRBD1 TRBV5-1 CASSVGQSNTEAFF TGCGCCAGCAGCGTGGGACAGTCGAACACTGAAGCTTTCTTT
NA TRBJ2-7 TRBD2 TRBV5-4 CASSRLAGGTTYEQYF TGTGCCAGCAGCCGACTAGCGGGGGGGACTACCTACGAGCAGTACTTC